The 14 T cell receptor beta chains listed next were all sequenced from one sample in a study of radiotherapy plus CTLA-4 blockade in lung cancer. Some clones are missing from TCRdb's copy, which holds only in-frame ones; the method was immunoSEQ multiplex PCR. The sample includes 95,000 to 150,000 clones, 90% seen only once; the top ten take under 8%. The input for sequencing was peripheral blood, taken from a patient treated with radiotherapy plus ipilimumab. The receptors shown here come from a human donor with non-small cell lung cancer that progressed on radiotherapy plus ipilimumab.

The chain combines TRBV2 with TRBJ1-5; D is uncertain. Deletions cut 6 bases from V and 7 bases from J, with 16 bases between. CDR1 and CDR2 from the germline V gene are SNHLY and FYNNEI. The CDR3 is made up of 14 amino acids. The CDR3 spells CASRADLKGQPQHF. The CDR3 DNA sequence: TGTGCCAGCAGGGCCGACCTAAAAGGCCAGCCCCAGCATTTT. Filled out from reference TRBV2 and TRBJ1-5, the complete variable domain reads EPEVTQTPSHQVTQMGQEVILRCVPISNHLYFYWYRQILGQKVEFLVSFYNNEISEKSEIFDDQFSVERPDGSNFTLKIRSTKLEDSAMYFCASRADLKGQPQHFGDGTRLSIL.

There are a few counts of this clone. V is TRBV19 and J is TRBJ1-5, with D tentatively TRBD1 (5 bases). V was clipped by 7 bases and J by 7 bases, with 11 bases between them. The CDR3 spans 12 residues. In germline, CDR1 is LNHDA, CDR2 SQIVND (reference sequence). The CDR3 nucleotides are TGTGCCAGTACTCAGGGAGGGCAGCCCCAGCATTTT. Amino acids: CASTQGGQPQHF. Together with reference TRBV19 and TRBJ1-5, the CDR3 gives the full variable domain: DGGITQSPKYLFRKEGQNVTLSCEQNLNHDAMYWYRQDPGQGLRLIYYSQIVNDFQKGDIAEGYSVSREKKESFPLTVTSAQKNPTAFYLCASTQGGQPQHFGDGTRLSIL.

CDR3 coding DNA: TGTGCCAGTACCCAACCAGGCGAGCAGTACTTC. It specifies CASTQPGEQYF. The chain employs TRBV19 and TRBJ2-5; the D is unclear. The DNA end lines up better with TRBJ2-7; the J call may be wrong. In germline, CDR1 is LNHDA, CDR2 SQIVND (reference sequence). This CDR3 has 11 residues.

The V gene is TRBV7-2, the J gene TRBJ1-3; D might be TRBD1 (6 bases). The CDR3 has 16 residues. Between the trimmed V and J ends, which lost 0 bases and 3 bases, there was a span of 12 bases. Germline lookup yields CDR1 SGHTA and CDR2 FQGNSA. The CDR3 DNA reads TGTGCCAGCAGCTTAGCGTACAGGGCCTTTGGAAACACCATATATTTT. Translating it yields CASSLAYRAFGNTIYF. Drawing the rest from reference TRBV7-2 and TRBJ1-3, the complete variable domain is GAGVSQSPSNKVTEKGKDVELRCDPISGHTALYWYRQSLGQGLEFLIYFQGNSAPDKSGLPSDRFSAERTGGSVSTLTIQRTQQEDSAVYLCASSLAYRAFGNTIYFGEGSWLTVV.

The V and J genes are TRBV11-3 and TRBJ2-2; D call uncertain. V lost 3 bases and J 6 bases, leaving 8 bases between the germline ends. Germline V CDR1 and CDR2: SGHNT, YENEEA. This CDR3 contains 13 residues. DNA of the CDR3: TGTGCCAGCAGCTTCGTCGGTCCCGGGGAGCTGTTTTTT. Its translation: CASSFVGPGELFF.

In its sample, this clone was seen once. The gene calls are TRBV6-5 and TRBJ2-1; D perhaps matches TRBD2 (6 bases). The CDR3 spans 13 residues. In germline, CDR1 is MNHEY, CDR2 SVGAGI. The V end lost 10 bases, the J end lost 7 bases, and 17 bases lay between the germline ends. The CDR3 sequence: CATSITGRNEQFF. CDR3 nucleotide sequence: TGTGCCACCTCGATCACGGGGAGGAATGAGCAGTTCTTC.

A single count supports this clone. The rearrangement uses TRBV27 and TRBJ2-1; D not certain. V was shortened by 6 bases and J by 0 bases, with 12 bases between the two germline ends. CDR3 length equals 15 residues. The germline V gene has CDR1 MNHEY and CDR2 SMNVEV (reference sequence). CDR3 coding DNA: TGTGCCAGCAGCCCGACTCCGAGCTCCTACAATGAGCAGTTCTTC. This codes for CASSPTPSSYNEQFF.

The V gene is TRBV7-2, the J gene TRBJ1-4; no reliable D call. CDR3 length equals 14 residues. Germline CDR1 is SGHTA and CDR2 is FQGNSA. Trimming took off 6 bases at V and 8 bases at J, with 16 bases between the two ends. CDR3 DNA: TGTGCCAGCAGTCTAGAGGCAGTAGGGGAAAAACTGTTTTTT. Residues: CASSLEAVGEKLFF.

The chain has TRBV19 and TRBJ1-2; possible D gene TRBD1, 5 bases. Germline CDR1 and CDR2: LNHDA and SQIVND (reference sequence). V lost 8 bases, J lost 5 bases, and 15 bases lay in between. CDR3 size: 13 residues. The CDR3 sequence: CASGRQGKYGYTF. The CDR3 DNA reads TGTGCCAGTGGACGTCAGGGAAAGTATGGCTACACCTTC.

CDR3 loop: CASSHRDDSSYEQYF. For the CDR3, the DNA is TGTGCCAGCAGCCACCGGGACGATAGCTCCTACGAGCAGTACTTC. The V call is TRBV7-4, the J call TRBJ2-7, with D perhaps given as TRBD1 or TRBD2 (5 bases each). The germline V and J ends were trimmed by 5 bases and 0 bases, with 14 bases remaining between them. The CDR3 runs 15 residues. Germline V gene sequence: CDR1 SGHVT, CDR2 SQSDAQ.

V gene TRBV5-1 combines with J gene TRBJ2-3; no clear D. Trimming pared 4 bases from V and 3 bases from J, leaving 12 bases between. Germline V CDR1 and CDR2: SGHRS, YFSETQ. This CDR3 is built from 14 residues. The CDR3 bases are TGCGCCAGCAGCCCAACCTCCACAACAGATACGCAGTATTTT. Translating gives CASSPTSTTDTQYF.

This clone has a single count. The chain's CDR3 is CASSLGEVTEAFF. CDR3 sequence (DNA): TGCGCCAGCAGCTTGGGGGAGGTTACTGAAGCTTTCTTT. The rearrangement joins TRBV5-1 to TRBJ1-1; D gene unclear. This CDR3 spans 13 amino acids. The ends were cut back, 0 bases at V and 5 bases at J, with 8 bases in the middle. CDR1 is SGHRS, CDR2 YFSETQ, per germline.

This rearrangement joins TRBV19 to TRBJ1-5; D remains unclear. Trimming shortened V by 8 bases and J by 3 bases, and 11 bases separated the two germline ends. There are 13 residues in the CDR3. Per the germline V gene, CDR1 is LNHDA and CDR2 is SQIVND (reference sequence). CDR3 sequence (DNA): TGTGCCAGTGGCCGGGCCCTCAATCAGCCCCAGCATTTT. It yields the protein CASGRALNQPQHF.

The chain combines TRBV7-9 with TRBJ2-1; a weak D match, TRBD2 (6 bases). CDR3 length: 15 amino acids. The germline V gene encodes CDR1 SEHNR and CDR2 FQNEAQ (reference sequence). V was shortened by 11 bases and J by 4 bases, with 21 bases between the two germline ends. The CDR3 here is CAPAEVGGLYNEQFF. The CDR3 DNA is TGTGCCCCCGCCGAGGTTGGGGGGTTATACAATGAGCAGTTCTTC.